What follows are 17 T cell receptor beta chains derived from one specimen sequenced in a study of T cells after yellow fever vaccination. TCRdb analysed the 5' RACE reads with MiXCR anew, one entry per CDR3 protein. This table holds a few hundred thousand distinct CDR3 sequences, 8.5% to 10% found once. Here the sequenced sample was CD4+ T cells sorted from PBMCs, taken 5 days after the yellow fever booster vaccination. The receptor source for this set is a young man who received the YFV17D yellow fever vaccine.

This clonotype came up many times. This chain connects TRBV29-1 to TRBJ2-3, with 7 bases that match TRBD1. The J segment lost 5 bases and the V segment lost 6 bases, leaving 8 bases of the junction unmatched. The CDR3 is made up of 13 amino acids. The germline V gene has CDR1 SQVTM and CDR2 ANQGSEA. The CDR3 coding sequence is TGCAGCGTACAGACAGGGTCGGGAGATACGCAGTATTTT. It codes for CSVQTGSGDTQYF.

The gene calls are TRBV19 and TRBJ1-2; no clear D. V was cut by 7 bases and J by 8 bases, with 23 bases left in between. The CDR3 runs to 15 residues. CDR1 is LNHDA, CDR2 SQIVND, per germline (reference sequence). CDR3 region: CASTDVWGQYEGYTF. The CDR3 nucleotides read TGTGCCAGTACTGACGTCTGGGGTCAGTATGAAGGCTACACCTTC.

This rearrangement joins TRBV14 to TRBJ2-1, with 11 bases matching TRBD2. The CDR3 runs 17 residues. J lost 4 bases, V lost 2 bases, and 7 bases had no gene match. The V gene's germline CDR1 is SGHDN and CDR2 FVKESK. DNA of the CDR3: TGTGCCAGCAGCCAATGGGCGGGACTAGCGGTATACAATGAGCAGTTCTTC. This gives the protein CASSQWAGLAVYNEQFF. Filled out from reference TRBV14 and TRBJ2-1, the complete variable domain reads EAGVTQFPSHSVIEKGQTVTLRCDPISGHDNLYWYRRVMGKEIKFLLHFVKESKQDESGMPNNRFLAERTGGTYSTLKVQPAELEDSGVYFCASSQWAGLAVYNEQFFGPGTRLTVL.

This clonotype was recorded at least ten times. The chain uses TRBV24-1 and TRBJ2-5, with D uncertain. This CDR3 spans 13 amino acids. Deletions cut 4 bases from V and 4 bases from J, with 9 bases between. From germline, CDR1 is KGHDR and CDR2 SFDVKD. CDR3: CATSEFYGETQYF. The CDR3, as DNA: TGTGCCACCAGTGAATTCTACGGAGAGACCCAGTACTTC.

This clonotype was detected ten times or more. The chain is built from TRBV9 and TRBJ2-7; D remains ambiguous. V was pared by 0 bases and J by 2 bases, with 9 bases between. The CDR3 sequence is 14 residues long. Per germline, CDR1 SGDLS and CDR2 YYNGEE. The CDR3: CASSVASPTYEQYF. DNA of the CDR3: TGTGCCAGCAGCGTAGCTAGTCCCACCTACGAGCAGTACTTC.

This clonotype showed up just a few times. This chain connects TRBV4-2 to TRBJ2-3, with TRBD2 matching over 8 bases. The V segment lost 4 bases and the J segment 6 bases; nucleotides outside the gene matches: 6. Germline V gene sequence: CDR1 LGHNA, CDR2 YNFKEQ. The length of the CDR3 is 14 residues. The CDR3: CASSPTGGPDTQYF. CDR3 in DNA: TGTGCCAGCAGCCCGACGGGGGGGCCCGATACGCAGTATTTT.

V and J are TRBV7-2 and TRBJ2-1; 7 bases are shared with TRBD1. Germline assignment: CDR1 SGHTA and CDR2 FQGNSA. CDR3 length: 15 residues. J gave up 8 bases and V 3 bases, and 10 bases lay outside the gene matches. Here the CDR3 DNA reads TGTGCCAGCAGCTTTGACAGGGCGTTCGTGGATGAGCAGTTCTTC. It encodes CASSFDRAFVDEQFF.

This clonotype turned up a few times. This chain links TRBV2 with TRBJ2-3; TRBD2 agrees at 7 bases. The length of the CDR3 is 16 residues. CDR1 and CDR2 from the germline V gene are SNHLY and FYNNEI. V shed 5 bases, J shed 6 bases, and the junction held 14 bases outside the gene matches. CDR3 DNA: TGTGCCAGCAGTAGATCCGGGAGGCAGGGTTGGGATACGCAGTATTTT. Encoded protein: CASSRSGRQGWDTQYF.

This clonotype appeared a few times. V usage is TRBV12-3 or TRBV12-4 and J usage is TRBJ2-2, with no clear D. V was cut by 5 bases and J by 4 bases, with 11 bases left in between. The length of the CDR3 is 14 residues. CDR3 sequence (DNA): TGTGCCAGCAGTAAAGATCTACTCACCGGGGAGCTGTTTTTT. Amino acid sequence: CASSKDLLTGELFF.

Only a few counts were recorded for this clonotype. This chain connects TRBV12-3 or TRBV12-4 to TRBJ1-6; D not certain. The length of the CDR3 is 13 residues. With 6 bases removed from V and 6 bases from J, the gap between germline ends came to 9 bases. In DNA, the CDR3 is TGTGCCAGCAGCCTCGAACGTAATTCACCCCTCCACTTT. Protein sequence: CASSLERNSPLHF.

This clonotype occurred once. This rearrangement joins TRBV7-2 to TRBJ1-2; D is ambiguous. The CDR3 has 17 amino acids. The V end was cut by 1 base, the J end by 8 bases, with 23 bases between. Per the germline V gene, CDR1 is SGHTA and CDR2 is FQGNSA. The CDR3 here is CASSLGALLGEANGYTF. Here the CDR3 DNA reads TGTGCCAGCAGCTTAGGTGCCCTCCTGGGAGAGGCCAACGGCTACACCTTC.

Many counts were recorded for this clonotype. The chain combines TRBV25-1 with TRBJ1-2; 10 bases line up with TRBD1. The CDR3 is 13 residues long. With V trimmed by 8 bases and J by 6 bases, 6 bases remained unmatched. Germline lookup yields CDR1 MGHDK and CDR2 SYGVNS. Written as DNA, the CDR3 is TGTGCCAGCCAGACAGGGGGCGGTCATGGCTACACCTTC. It codes for CASQTGGGHGYTF.

The rearrangement links TRBV5-4 to TRBJ2-2; 7 nucleotides align to TRBD2. J was trimmed by 8 bases and V by 4 bases; bases with no gene match: 8. CDR3 length: 14 residues. Germline V CDR1 and CDR2: SGHNT, YYREEE (reference sequence). The DNA for the CDR3 is TGTGCCAGCAGCCCTACCGCGGGGGAGGGGGAGCTGTTTTTT. Translating it yields CASSPTAGEGELFF.

The J gene is TRBJ1-6, the V gene TRBV20-1; TRBD1 agrees at 7 bases. CDR3 size: 17 residues. V trimming: 4 bases; J trimming: 4 bases; junction bases outside the gene matches: 13. Looked up from germline, CDR1 is DFQATT and CDR2 is SNEGSKA (reference sequence). CDR3 DNA sequence: TGCAGTGCTAAGCCGTGGGGACAGACCTTTTATAATTCACCCCTCCACTTT. This sequence encodes CSAKPWGQTFYNSPLHF.

This clonotype was detected many times. The chain joins TRBV7-2 to TRBJ1-1; 12 bases line up with TRBD1. Looked up from germline, CDR1 is SGHTA and CDR2 is FQGNSA. This CDR3 contains 19 residues. V was pared by 4 bases and J by 3 bases, with 15 bases of the junction left unmatched. The CDR3 nucleotides read TGTGCCAGCAGCTCGTCCGGGACAGGGGGCAACCCGCTTTACACTGAAGCTTTCTTT. Encoded protein: CASSSSGTGGNPLYTEAFF.

This clonotype was seen ten or more times. The chain employs TRBV20-1 and TRBJ2-1; TRBD1 matches 7 bases. With 5 bases clipped from V and 6 bases from J, the junction kept 13 bases outside the gene matches. Germline assignment: CDR1 DFQATT and CDR2 SNEGSKA (reference sequence). CDR3 length: 15 amino acids. CDR3 in DNA: TGCAGTGCTTTCCTAGGACAGGCGATCTTCAATGAGCAGTTCTTC. It yields the protein CSAFLGQAIFNEQFF.

A few counts support this clonotype. The V gene is TRBV5-1, the J gene TRBJ2-7; TRBD1 agrees at 8 bases. J was trimmed by 4 bases and V by 0 bases; bases with no gene match: 15. The CDR3 consists of 18 residues. Germline CDR1 SGHRS, CDR2 YFSETQ. CDR3 nucleotides: TGCGCCAGCAGCTTGGGTCCCAGGGGGCGAGGGTACGCGTACGAGCAGTACTTC. The encoded protein is CASSLGPRGRGYAYEQYF.